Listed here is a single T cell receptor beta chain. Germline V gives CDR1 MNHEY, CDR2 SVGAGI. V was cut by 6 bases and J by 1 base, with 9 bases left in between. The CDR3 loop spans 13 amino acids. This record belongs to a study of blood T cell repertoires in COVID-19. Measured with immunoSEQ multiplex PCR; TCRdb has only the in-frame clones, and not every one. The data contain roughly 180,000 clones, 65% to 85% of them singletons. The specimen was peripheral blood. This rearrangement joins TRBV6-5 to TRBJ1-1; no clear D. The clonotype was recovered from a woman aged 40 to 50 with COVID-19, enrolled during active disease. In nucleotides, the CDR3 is TGTGCCAGCAGGCTGGAGGAGAACACTGAAGCTTTCTTT. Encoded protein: CASRLEENTEAFF.